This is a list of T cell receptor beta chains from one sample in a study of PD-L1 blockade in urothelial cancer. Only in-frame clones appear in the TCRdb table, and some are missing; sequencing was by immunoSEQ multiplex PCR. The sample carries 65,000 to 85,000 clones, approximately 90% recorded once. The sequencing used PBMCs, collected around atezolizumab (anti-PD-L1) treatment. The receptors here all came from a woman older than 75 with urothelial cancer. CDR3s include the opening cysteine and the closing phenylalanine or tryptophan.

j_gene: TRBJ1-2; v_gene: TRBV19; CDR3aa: CASSIQGGGYTF
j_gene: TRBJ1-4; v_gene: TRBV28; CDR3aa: CASRNPGGNEKLFF
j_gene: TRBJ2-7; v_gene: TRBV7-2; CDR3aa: CASSLGTGSLLEQYF
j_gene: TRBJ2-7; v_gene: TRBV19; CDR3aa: CASRASGDYEQYF
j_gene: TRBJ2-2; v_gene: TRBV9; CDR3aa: CASSVASNTGELFF
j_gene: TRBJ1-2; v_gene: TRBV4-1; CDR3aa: CASSQDRLSPETDGPFNYGYTF
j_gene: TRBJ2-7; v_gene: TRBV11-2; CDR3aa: CASSQQTSGAGYEQYF
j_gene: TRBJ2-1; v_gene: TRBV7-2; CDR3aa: CASSITGSSYNEQFF
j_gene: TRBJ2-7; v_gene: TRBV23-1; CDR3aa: CASSEELEVRDEQYF
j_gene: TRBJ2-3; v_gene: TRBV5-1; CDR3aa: CASSRPATSRLADTQYF
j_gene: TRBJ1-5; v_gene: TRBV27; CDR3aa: CASSLLGGTGDNQPQHF
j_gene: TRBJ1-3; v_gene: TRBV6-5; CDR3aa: CASSYKLSGNTIYF
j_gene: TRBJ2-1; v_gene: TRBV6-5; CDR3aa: CASSSPGTSGNEQFF
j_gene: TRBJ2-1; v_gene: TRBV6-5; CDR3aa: CASSSTGGAGLNEQFF
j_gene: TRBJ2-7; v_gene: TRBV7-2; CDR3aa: CASSQQSYEQYF
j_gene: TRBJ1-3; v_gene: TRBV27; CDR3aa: CASSSQTGGSSSGNTIYF
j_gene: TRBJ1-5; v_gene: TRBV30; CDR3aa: CAWRGQGAGNQPQHF
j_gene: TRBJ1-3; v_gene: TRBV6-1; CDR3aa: CASRQDRGTGNTIYF
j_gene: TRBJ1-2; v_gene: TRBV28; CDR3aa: CASSSKVRGSGGWGYTF
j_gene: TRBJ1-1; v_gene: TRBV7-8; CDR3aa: CASSLVGLGTEAFF
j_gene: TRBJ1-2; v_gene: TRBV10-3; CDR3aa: CATESGQGGRYTF
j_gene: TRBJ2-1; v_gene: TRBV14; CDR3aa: CASSQGARGQFF
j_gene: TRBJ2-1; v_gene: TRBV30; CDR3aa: CAWGLAGGWNEQFF
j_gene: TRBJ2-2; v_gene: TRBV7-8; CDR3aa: CASSWPGFSDTGELFF
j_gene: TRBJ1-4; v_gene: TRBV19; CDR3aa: CASSWGGFGEKLFF
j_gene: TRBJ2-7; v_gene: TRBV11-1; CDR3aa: CASSAGFYYEQYF
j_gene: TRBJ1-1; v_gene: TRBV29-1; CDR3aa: CSVGERLSGEAFF
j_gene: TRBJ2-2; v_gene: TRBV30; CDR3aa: CAWRPGLLSGELFF
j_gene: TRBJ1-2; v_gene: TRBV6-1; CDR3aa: CASSEGQGRYGYTF
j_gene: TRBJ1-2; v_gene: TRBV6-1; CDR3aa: CAGQVSGGGYTF
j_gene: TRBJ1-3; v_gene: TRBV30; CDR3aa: CAWTRQGVNTIYF
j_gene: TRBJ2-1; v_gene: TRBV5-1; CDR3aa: CASSLGGVNEQFF
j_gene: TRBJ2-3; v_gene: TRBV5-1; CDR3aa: CASSLGHITDTQYF
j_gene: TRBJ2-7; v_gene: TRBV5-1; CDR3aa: CASRGGGQGLISYEQYF
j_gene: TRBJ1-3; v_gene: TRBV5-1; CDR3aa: CASSLETRAGNTIYF
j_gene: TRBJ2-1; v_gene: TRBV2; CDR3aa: CASSEDLNNEQFF
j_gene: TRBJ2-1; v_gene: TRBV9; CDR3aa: CASSAPGEGEEEQFF
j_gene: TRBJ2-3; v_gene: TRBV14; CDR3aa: CASSQLTSGDRTDTQYF
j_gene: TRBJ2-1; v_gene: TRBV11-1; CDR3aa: CASSLDPPSGAYNEQFF
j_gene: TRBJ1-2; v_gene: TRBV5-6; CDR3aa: CASSNLRGGDGYTF
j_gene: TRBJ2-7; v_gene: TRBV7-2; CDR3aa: CASSLGSSGGSSYEQYF
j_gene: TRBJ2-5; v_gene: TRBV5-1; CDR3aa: CASSLASGSRETQYF
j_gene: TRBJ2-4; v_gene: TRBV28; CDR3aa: CASSRSQGIAKNIQYF
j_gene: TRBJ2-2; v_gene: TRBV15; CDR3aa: CATSRGPGTGELFF
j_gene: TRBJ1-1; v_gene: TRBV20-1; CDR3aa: CSATPSAFF
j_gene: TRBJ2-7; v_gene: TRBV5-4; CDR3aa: CASSPRTSGRYEQYF
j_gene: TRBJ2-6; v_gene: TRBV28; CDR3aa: CASSHPGQGLSYSGANVLTF